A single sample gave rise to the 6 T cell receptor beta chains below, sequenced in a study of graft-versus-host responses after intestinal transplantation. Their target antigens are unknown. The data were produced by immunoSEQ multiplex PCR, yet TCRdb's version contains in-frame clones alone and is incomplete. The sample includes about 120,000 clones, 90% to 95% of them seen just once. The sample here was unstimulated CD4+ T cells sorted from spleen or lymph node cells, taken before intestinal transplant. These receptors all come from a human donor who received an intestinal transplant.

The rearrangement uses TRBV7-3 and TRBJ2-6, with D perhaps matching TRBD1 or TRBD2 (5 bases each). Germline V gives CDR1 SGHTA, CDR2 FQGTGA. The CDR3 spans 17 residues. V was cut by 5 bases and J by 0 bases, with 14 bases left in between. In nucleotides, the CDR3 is TGTGCCAGCAGCGCAGGGAGTGTTAACTCTGGGGCCAACGTCCTGACTTTC. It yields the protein CASSAGSVNSGANVLTF. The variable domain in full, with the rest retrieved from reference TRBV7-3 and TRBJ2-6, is GAGVSQTPSNKVTEKGKYVELRCDPISGHTALYWYRQSLGQGPEFLIYFQGTGAADDSGLPNDRFFAVRPEGSVSTLKIQRTERGDSAVYLCASSAGSVNSGANVLTFGAGSRLTVL.

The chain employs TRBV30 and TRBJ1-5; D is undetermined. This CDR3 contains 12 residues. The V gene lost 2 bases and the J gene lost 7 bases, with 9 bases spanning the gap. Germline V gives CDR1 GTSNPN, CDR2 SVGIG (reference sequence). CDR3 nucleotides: TGTGCCTGGAGTTTCGGTCGGCAGCCCCAGCATTTT. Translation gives CAWSFGRQPQHF. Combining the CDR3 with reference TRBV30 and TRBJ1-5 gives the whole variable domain SQTIHQWPATLVQPVGSPLSLECTVEGTSNPNLYWYRQAAGRGLQLLFYSVGIGQISSEVPQNLSASRPQDRQFILSSKKLLLSDSGFYLCAWSFGRQPQHFGDGTRLSIL.

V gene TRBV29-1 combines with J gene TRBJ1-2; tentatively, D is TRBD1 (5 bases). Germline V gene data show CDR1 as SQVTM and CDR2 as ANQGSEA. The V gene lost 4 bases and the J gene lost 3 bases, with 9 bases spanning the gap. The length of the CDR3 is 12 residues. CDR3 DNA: TGCAGCGTTGCTGACAGTTACTATGGCTACACCTTC. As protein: CSVADSYYGYTF.

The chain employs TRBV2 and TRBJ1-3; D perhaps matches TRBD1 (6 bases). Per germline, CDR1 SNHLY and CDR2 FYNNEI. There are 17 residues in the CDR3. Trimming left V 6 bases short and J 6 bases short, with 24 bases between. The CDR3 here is CASRFEALGGRENTIYF. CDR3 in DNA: TGTGCCAGCAGATTCGAAGCCCTGGGGGGGCGAGAAAACACCATATATTTT.

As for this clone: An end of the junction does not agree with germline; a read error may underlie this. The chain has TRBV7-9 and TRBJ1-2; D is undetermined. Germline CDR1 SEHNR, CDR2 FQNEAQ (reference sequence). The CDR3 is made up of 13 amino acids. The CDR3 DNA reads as TGTGCCAGCAGCTTAGCTCTCGAGCCCCTTCCTGCCTTC. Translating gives CASSLALEPLPAF. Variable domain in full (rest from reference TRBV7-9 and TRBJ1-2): DTGVSQNPRHKITKRGQNVTFRCDPISEHNRLYWYRQTLGQGPEFLTYFQNEAQLEKSRLLSDRFSAERPKGSFSTLEIQRTEQGDSAMYLCASSLALEPLPAFGSGTRLTVV.

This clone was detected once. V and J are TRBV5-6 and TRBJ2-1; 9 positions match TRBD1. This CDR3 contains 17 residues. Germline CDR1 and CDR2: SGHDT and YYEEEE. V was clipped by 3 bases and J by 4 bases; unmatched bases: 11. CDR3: CASSSIPGTGRYNEQFF. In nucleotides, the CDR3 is TGTGCCAGCAGCTCAATACCGGGGACAGGGAGATACAATGAGCAGTTCTTC.